This passage covers 30 T cell receptor beta chains from one sample sequenced in a study of molecular identifiers for immune sequencing clone quantification. In TCRdb, the PCR reads were re-called with MiXCR into one record per CDR3 protein. Of a few hundred thousand distinct CDR3 sequences listed, under 25% are singletons. Sequenced sample: naive CD8+ T cells from blood, with Jurkat cell RNA spiked in. Documented subset: FACS-sorted CD8+CD4-CCR7+CD45RA+ naive T cells. The receptors originated from a human donor in good health. Some libraries in this study had Jurkat cell RNA spiked in.

This clonotype was recorded many times. The chain employs TRBV5-8 and TRBJ1-3, with 9 positions matching TRBD1. V trimming: 4 bases; J trimming: 3 bases; junction bases outside the gene matches: 5. Germline V gene sequence: CDR1 SGHTS, CDR2 YDEGEE. The CDR3 length is 15 residues. The CDR3 DNA reads TGTGCCAGCAGCCCGGACAGGGGAGATGGAAACACCATATATTTT. Translating gives CASSPDRGDGNTIYF.

As to this clonotype: A read error is possible here, since a much larger clone lies one base away. This rearrangement joins TRBV7-9 to TRBJ2-2, with 9 bases identical to TRBD2. This CDR3 contains 18 residues. V shed 6 bases, J shed 1 base, and the junction held 12 bases outside the gene matches. The V gene's germline CDR1 is SEHNR and CDR2 FQNEAQ (reference sequence). DNA for the CDR3: TGTGCCAGCAGAGCCACCGGGACTAGCACTAGGAACACCGGGGAGCTGTTTTTT. Translation gives CASRATGTSTRNTGELFF.

Only a few counts were recorded for this clonotype. CDR3 in DNA: TGTGCCAGCAGCATACCTAGCGGGGAAGAGACCCAGTACTTC. Its translation: CASSIPSGEETQYF. V and J are TRBV11-2 and TRBJ2-5; 9 bases agree with TRBD2. V dropped 5 bases and J dropped 3; count of bases not matched to a gene: 4. The V gene's germline CDR1 is SGHAT and CDR2 FQNNGV. This CDR3 has 14 amino acids.

In nucleotides, the CDR3 is TGTGCCAGCAGCACCCGCCCCGAGCAGTTCTTC. Translation gives CASSTRPEQFF. The V and J genes are TRBV7-9 and TRBJ2-1; the D is unclear. This CDR3 has 11 amino acids. Trimming left V 5 bases short and J 10 bases short, with 9 bases between. Germline V gene sequence: CDR1 SEHNR, CDR2 FQNEAQ (reference sequence).

The chain combines TRBV20-1 with TRBJ2-3, with 7 positions matching TRBD2. Looked up from germline, CDR1 is DFQATT and CDR2 is SNEGSKA (reference sequence). Trimming at V came to 6 bases and at J to 1 base, leaving 10 bases not matched to a gene. The CDR3 is 15 amino acids. The CDR3: CSADQSLAGTDTQYF. DNA of the CDR3: TGCAGTGCCGACCAGAGTCTAGCGGGCACAGATACGCAGTATTTT.

This clonotype was detected ten times or more. This chain links TRBV29-1 with TRBJ2-2, with D possibly being TRBD1 or TRBD2 (5 bases each). Trimming removed 1 base at V and 6 bases at J, with 9 bases between. Germline V gene sequence: CDR1 SQVTM, CDR2 ANQGSEA. The length of the CDR3 is 13 residues. The CDR3 reads CSVEGGAAGELFF. In DNA, the CDR3 is TGCAGCGTTGAAGGAGGGGCAGCCGGGGAGCTGTTTTTT.

This clonotype was seen a few times. V is TRBV4-2 and J is TRBJ2-7; 11 nucleotides agree with TRBD2. The germline V gene encodes CDR1 LGHNA and CDR2 YNFKEQ. This CDR3 is built from 16 residues. V lost 1 base to trimming and J lost 4 bases; unmatched junction nucleotides: 6. The CDR3 is CASSQVLAGGSYEQYF. The CDR3 DNA is TGTGCCAGCAGCCAAGTCCTAGCGGGAGGTTCGTACGAGCAGTACTTC.

The genes are TRBV2 and TRBJ2-2, with D uncertain. The CDR3 is 15 amino acids. Germline-derived CDR1 and CDR2 are SNHLY and FYNNEI. V gave up 1 base and J gave up 1 base, with 7 bases separating them. The CDR3 region has the DNA TGTGCCAGCAGTGAAGGGCGGCAGAACACCGGGGAGCTGTTTTTT. This sequence encodes CASSEGRQNTGELFF.

Of note for this clonotype: A much larger clone is a single base away; this may be a read error. This chain connects TRBV4-3 to TRBJ1-5; D possibly corresponds to TRBD1 (5 bases). The germline CDR1 and CDR2 sequences are LGHNA and YSLEER. Trimming took 3 bases from V and 7 from J, leaving 19 bases between them. This CDR3 comprises 16 residues. CDR3 nucleotide sequence: TGCGCCAGCAGCCATGATAGGTGGGGGGACGGACAGCCCCAGCATTTT. Its translation is CASSHDRWGDGQPQHF.

This clonotype was recorded at least ten times. The genes are TRBV5-4 and TRBJ2-5; D is ambiguous. Deletions cut 0 bases from V and 5 bases from J, with 14 bases between. Germline assignment: CDR1 SGHNT and CDR2 YYREEE (reference sequence). The CDR3 contains 15 residues. The CDR3, as DNA: TGTGCCAGCAGCTTGGGGGATAACCCCCTGGAGACCCAGTACTTC. The encoded protein is CASSLGDNPLETQYF.

This clonotype was seen ten or more times. The chain combines TRBV6-5 with TRBJ2-7; D may be TRBD1 (7 bases). Germline assignment: CDR1 MNHEY and CDR2 SVGAGI. The CDR3 has 14 amino acids. With 6 bases removed from V and 3 bases from J, the gap between germline ends came to 15 bases. The CDR3 region has the DNA TGTGCCAGCAGCCGGAGGGACAGCCGCTACGAGCAGTACTTC. It codes for CASSRRDSRYEQYF.

The rearrangement uses TRBV5-1 and TRBJ1-1; D gene ambiguous. The V end was cut by 0 bases, the J end by 8 bases, with 11 bases between. Germline assignment: CDR1 SGHRS and CDR2 YFSETQ. This CDR3 spans 13 amino acids. CDR3 region: CASSLGASGEAFF. The CDR3 DNA follows: TGCGCCAGCAGCTTGGGGGCAAGCGGGGAAGCTTTCTTT.

This clonotype was found once. A read error may be the cause here, since a much bigger clone is one base away. This chain uses TRBV6-6 with TRBJ1-1; D gene uncertain. Germline CDR1 reads MNHNY; CDR2 reads SVGAGI (reference sequence). This CDR3 region has 16 residues. V dropped 4 bases and J dropped 3 bases, with 18 bases sitting between them. DNA of the CDR3: TGTGCCAGCAGTTTTGGCCCGTCACTGTTAGACACTGAAGCTTTCTTT. Protein product: CASSFGPSLLDTEAFF.

This clonotype was seen a few times. The rearrangement uses TRBV27 and TRBJ1-2; no clear D. CDR3 length equals 14 residues. V dropped 8 bases and J dropped 1 base, with 14 bases sitting between them. Germline CDR1 and CDR2: MNHEY and SMNVEV (reference sequence). CDR3 protein: CASSPRTINYGYTF. CDR3 nucleotide sequence: TGTGCCAGCTCCCCCCGCACGATTAACTATGGCTACACCTTC.

Points on this clonotype: A much larger clone lies a single base off, so this may be a read error. The V gene is TRBV27, the J gene TRBJ1-1; a weak D match, TRBD1 (5 bases). With 5 bases removed from V and 2 bases from J, the gap between germline ends came to 12 bases. Germline lookup yields CDR1 MNHEY and CDR2 SMNVEV (reference sequence). The CDR3 extends over 14 amino acids. CDR3 bases: TGTGCCAGCAGTCTTTACGGGACTAACACTGAAGCTTTCTTT. The encoded protein is CASSLYGTNTEAFF.

This clonotype was detected ten times or more. The chain is built from TRBV25-1 and TRBJ1-5; TRBD1 might be the D (6 bases). Germline-derived CDR1 and CDR2 are MGHDK and SYGVNS. This CDR3 is 14 amino acids long. Between the trimmed V and J ends, which lost 5 bases and 11 bases, there was a span of 19 bases. CDR3 sequence (DNA): TGTGCCAGCAGTCCCCCGGGGGCCCCGGGTGCCCAGCATTTT. It encodes CASSPPGAPGAQHF. Together with reference TRBV25-1 and TRBJ1-5, the CDR3 gives the full variable domain: EADIYQTPRYLVIGTGKKITLECSQTMGHDKMYWYQQDPGMELHLIHYSYGVNSTEKGDLSSESTVSRIRTEHFPLTLESARPSHTSQYLCASSPPGAPGAQHFGDGTRLSIL.

V gene TRBV21-1 combines with J gene TRBJ2-3; the D segment call TRBD2 is taken from the table without a DNA check. TRBV21-1 is a pseudogene locus. The CDR3 runs 17 residues. This CDR3 is CASSKVFPTAGGLTQYF. The CDR3 DNA follows: TGTGCCAGCAGCAAAGTGTTTCCGACAGCGGGGGGGCTTACGCAGTATTTT.

This clonotype was counted between two and nine times. The genes are TRBV27 and TRBJ1-1; a weak D match, TRBD1 (5 bases). Germline lookup yields CDR1 MNHEY and CDR2 SMNVEV (reference sequence). Deletions cut 6 bases from V and 5 bases from J, with 16 bases between. CDR3 length equals 14 residues. CDR3 in DNA: TGTGCCAGCAGAGCCGCTGGGGGTAGGACTGAAGCTTTCTTT. Translated, it gives CASRAAGGRTEAFF.

This clonotype was counted a few times. V is TRBV27 and J is TRBJ2-3, with a weak D call TRBD1 (6 bases). V was cut by 3 bases and J by 4 bases, with 20 bases left in between. The CDR3 sequence is 17 residues long. The germline V gene encodes CDR1 MNHEY and CDR2 SMNVEV (reference sequence). The CDR3 DNA sequence: TGTGCCAGCAGTTTTCTAGAGACAGGAGGTCTATCAGATACGCAGTATTTT. Translating it yields CASSFLETGGLSDTQYF.

The rearrangement uses TRBV6-5 and TRBJ2-7, with 12 nucleotides matching TRBD2. Losses at the gene ends were 6 bases for V and 5 bases for J; bases not matched to a gene: 11. Germline V CDR1 and CDR2: MNHEY, SVGAGI. There are 16 residues in the CDR3. DNA of the CDR3: TGTGCCAGCAGAGCACTAGCGGGGGGCCTTATTAACGAGCAGTACTTC. Translated: CASRALAGGLINEQYF.

This chain uses TRBV9 with TRBJ2-1; D tentatively fits TRBD1 or TRBD2 (6 bases each). CDR1 and CDR2 (germline): SGDLS, YYNGEE. The CDR3 sequence is 16 residues long. Trimming removed 3 bases from V and 4 bases from J, with 17 bases in between. The CDR3 sequence: CASSEGGSARYNEQFF. The CDR3 DNA sequence: TGTGCCAGCAGCGAGGGGGGCAGCGCGCGGTACAATGAGCAGTTCTTC.

This clonotype was counted many times. The V gene is TRBV5-8, the J gene TRBJ2-3; D not certain. Germline loops: CDR1 SGHTS, CDR2 YDEGEE. This CDR3 spans 15 amino acids. Trimming left V 6 bases short and J 2 bases short, with 16 bases between. CDR3 amino acids: CASMGSSGPTDTQYF. In DNA, the CDR3 is TGTGCCAGCATGGGATCCAGTGGCCCCACAGATACGCAGTATTTT.

Points on this clonotype: A much larger clone sits a single nucleotide away, making a read error possible. The V gene is TRBV30, the J gene TRBJ2-2; tentatively, D is TRBD1 (5 bases). Trimming pared 8 bases from V and 1 base from J, leaving 11 bases between. The CDR3 length is 13 residues. Germline CDR1 reads GTSNPN; CDR2 reads SVGIG (reference sequence). CDR3 protein: CARSDRNTGELFF. The CDR3, as DNA: TGTGCCCGTTCTGACAGGAACACCGGGGAGCTGTTTTTT.

A word on this clonotype: A junction end diverges from the germline sequence, so it may reflect a read error. The chain joins TRBV25-1 to TRBJ2-6, with D maybe TRBD1 (5 bases). This CDR3 spans 18 amino acids. CDR1 and CDR2 from the germline V gene are MGHDK and SYGVNS. CDR3 residues: CASSGRDPTAAGANVLPF. The CDR3 DNA follows: TGTGCCAGCAGTGGACGAGATCCCACGGCCGCTGGGGCCAACGTCCTGCCTTTC.

About this clonotype itself: A single base separates this from a much larger clone, so it may be a read error. The V gene is TRBV12-3 or TRBV12-4, the J gene TRBJ2-3; 7 nucleotides agree with TRBD2. Germline trimming cut 4 bases from V and 8 bases from J; bases unmatched to any gene: 24. The CDR3 length is 19 residues. The CDR3 loop is CASSSPPEGVGRFSGTQYF. For the CDR3, the DNA is TGTGCCAGCAGTTCGCCACCCGAGGGTGTCGGGAGGTTCTCAGGTACGCAGTATTTT.

This rearrangement joins TRBV12-3 or TRBV12-4 to TRBJ2-5, with 9 bases aligning to TRBD2. The CDR3 covers 15 residues. V gave up 2 bases and J gave up 5 bases; unmatched junction bases: 6. The CDR3 DNA sequence: TGTGCCAGCAGTTTAAGGGCTAGCGGGATGGAGACCCAGTACTTC. As protein: CASSLRASGMETQYF.

J is TRBJ1-2 and V is TRBV3-2; the table's D call TRBD1 went unverified against the DNA. TRBV3-2 counts as a pseudogene. This CDR3 is built from 15 residues. The chain's CDR3 is CASSLIQGRKNGYTF. DNA for the CDR3: TGTGCCAGCAGCCTGATTCAGGGAAGGAAGAATGGCTACACCTTC.

This clonotype appeared a single time. This chain connects TRBV12-3 or TRBV12-4 to TRBJ2-3; maybe TRBD2 (5 bases). The CDR3 sequence is 15 residues long. V lost 4 bases, J lost 7 bases, and 18 bases lay in between. CDR3 region: CASSSHRRVGNTQYF. CDR3 sequence (DNA): TGTGCCAGCAGTTCCCACCGTAGGGTCGGGAATACGCAGTATTTT.

This clonotype was recorded a few times. The chain joins TRBV29-1 to TRBJ2-3, with D perhaps matching TRBD1 (6 bases). Per the germline V gene, CDR1 is SQVTM and CDR2 is ANQGSEA. The CDR3 contains 11 residues. V was clipped by 7 bases and J by 2 bases, with 7 bases between them. CDR3 loop: CSAGDTDTQYF. Written as DNA, the CDR3 is TGCAGCGCAGGGGACACAGATACGCAGTATTTT.

This clonotype turned up a few times. The chain recombines TRBV19 with TRBJ1-5; 9 nucleotides align to TRBD1. Germline trimming cut 5 bases from V and 5 bases from J; bases unmatched to any gene: 7. Germline-derived CDR1 and CDR2 are LNHDA and SQIVND (reference sequence). CDR3 size: 15 residues. CDR3 amino acids: CASSLGQGLHQPQHF. CDR3 coding DNA: TGTGCCAGTAGTCTCGGACAGGGGCTCCATCAGCCCCAGCATTTT. The full variable domain, its missing parts supplied by reference TRBV19 and TRBJ1-5, is DGGITQSPKYLFRKEGQNVTLSCEQNLNHDAMYWYRQDPGQGLRLIYYSQIVNDFQKGDIAEGYSVSREKKESFPLTVTSAQKNPTAFYLCASSLGQGLHQPQHFGDGTRLSIL.